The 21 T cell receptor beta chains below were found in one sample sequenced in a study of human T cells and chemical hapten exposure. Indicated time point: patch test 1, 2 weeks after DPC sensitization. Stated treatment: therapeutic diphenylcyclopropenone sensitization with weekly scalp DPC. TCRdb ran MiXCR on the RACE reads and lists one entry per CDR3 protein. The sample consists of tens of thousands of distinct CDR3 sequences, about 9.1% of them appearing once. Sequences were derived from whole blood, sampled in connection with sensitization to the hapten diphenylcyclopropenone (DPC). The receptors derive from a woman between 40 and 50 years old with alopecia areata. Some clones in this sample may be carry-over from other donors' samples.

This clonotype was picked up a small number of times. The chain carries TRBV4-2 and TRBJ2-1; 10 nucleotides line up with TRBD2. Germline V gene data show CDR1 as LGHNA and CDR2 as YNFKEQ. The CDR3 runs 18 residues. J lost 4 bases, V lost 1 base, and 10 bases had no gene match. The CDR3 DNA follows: TGTGCCAGCAGCCAAGCGGGGCTAGCGGGAGTTACTTACAATGAGCAGTTCTTC. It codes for CASSQAGLAGVTYNEQFF.

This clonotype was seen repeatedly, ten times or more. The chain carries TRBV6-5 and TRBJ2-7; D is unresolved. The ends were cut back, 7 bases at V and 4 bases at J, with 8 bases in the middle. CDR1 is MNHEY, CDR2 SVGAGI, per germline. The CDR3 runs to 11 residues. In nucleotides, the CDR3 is TGTGCCAGCACGAGTAAATACGAGCAGTACTTC. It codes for CASTSKYEQYF.

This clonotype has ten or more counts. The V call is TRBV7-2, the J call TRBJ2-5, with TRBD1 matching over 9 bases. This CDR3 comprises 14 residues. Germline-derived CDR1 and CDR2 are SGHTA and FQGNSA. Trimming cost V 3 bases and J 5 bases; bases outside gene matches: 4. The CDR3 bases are TGTGCCAGCAGCTTGGGACAGGGTACGGAGACCCAGTACTTC. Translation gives CASSLGQGTETQYF.

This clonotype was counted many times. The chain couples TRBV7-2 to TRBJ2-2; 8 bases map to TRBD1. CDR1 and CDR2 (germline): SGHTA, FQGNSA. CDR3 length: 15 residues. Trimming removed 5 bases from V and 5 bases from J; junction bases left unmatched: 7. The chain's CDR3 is CASSPRTGQTGELFF. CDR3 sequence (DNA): TGTGCCAGCAGCCCCCGGACAGGGCAAACCGGGGAGCTGTTTTTT.

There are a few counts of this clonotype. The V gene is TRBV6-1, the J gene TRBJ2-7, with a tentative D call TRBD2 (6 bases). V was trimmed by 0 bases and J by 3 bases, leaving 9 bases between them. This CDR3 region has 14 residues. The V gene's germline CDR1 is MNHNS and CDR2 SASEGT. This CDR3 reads CASSEAGRDYEQYF. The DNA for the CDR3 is TGTGCCAGCAGTGAAGCTGGGCGGGACTACGAGCAGTACTTC.

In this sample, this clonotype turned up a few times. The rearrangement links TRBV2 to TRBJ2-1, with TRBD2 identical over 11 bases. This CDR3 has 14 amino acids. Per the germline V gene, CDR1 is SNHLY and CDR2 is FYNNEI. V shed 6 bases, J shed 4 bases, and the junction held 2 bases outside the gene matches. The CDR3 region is CASRVAGGYNEQFF. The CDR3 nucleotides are TGTGCCAGCAGAGTAGCGGGGGGGTACAATGAGCAGTTCTTC.

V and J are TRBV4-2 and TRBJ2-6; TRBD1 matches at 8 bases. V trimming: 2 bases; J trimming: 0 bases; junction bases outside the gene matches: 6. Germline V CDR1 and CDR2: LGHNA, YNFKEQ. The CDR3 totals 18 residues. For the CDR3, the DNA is TGTGCCAGCAGCCAACGGACAGGGATCAACTCTGGGGCCAACGTCCTGACTTTC. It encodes CASSQRTGINSGANVLTF.

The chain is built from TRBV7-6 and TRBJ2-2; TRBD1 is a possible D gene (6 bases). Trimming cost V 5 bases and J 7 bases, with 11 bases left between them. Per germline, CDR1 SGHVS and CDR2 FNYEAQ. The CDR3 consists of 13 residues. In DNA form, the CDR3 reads TGTGCCAGCAGCCGCGAGGGGGTCGGGGAGCTGTTTTTT. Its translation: CASSREGVGELFF.

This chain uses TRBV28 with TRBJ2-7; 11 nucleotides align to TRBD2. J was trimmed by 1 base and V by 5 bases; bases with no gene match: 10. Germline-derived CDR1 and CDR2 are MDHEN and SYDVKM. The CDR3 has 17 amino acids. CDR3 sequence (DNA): TGTGCCAGCAGTCTTGCGGCTAGCGGGGGGAAATCCTACGAGCAGTACTTC. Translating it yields CASSLAASGGKSYEQYF.

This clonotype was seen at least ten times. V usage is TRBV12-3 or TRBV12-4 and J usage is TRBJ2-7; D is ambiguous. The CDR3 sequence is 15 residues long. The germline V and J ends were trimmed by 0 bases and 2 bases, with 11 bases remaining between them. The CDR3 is CASSLAWGRPYEQYF. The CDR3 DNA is TGTGCCAGCAGTTTAGCATGGGGTCGGCCCTACGAGCAGTACTTC.

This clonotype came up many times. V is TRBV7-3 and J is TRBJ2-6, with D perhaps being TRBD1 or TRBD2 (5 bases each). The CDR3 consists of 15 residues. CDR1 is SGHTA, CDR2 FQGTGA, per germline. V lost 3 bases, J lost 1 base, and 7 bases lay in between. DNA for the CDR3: TGTGCCAGCAGCTTCGAGGGGTCTGGGGCCAACGTCCTGACTTTC. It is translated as CASSFEGSGANVLTF.

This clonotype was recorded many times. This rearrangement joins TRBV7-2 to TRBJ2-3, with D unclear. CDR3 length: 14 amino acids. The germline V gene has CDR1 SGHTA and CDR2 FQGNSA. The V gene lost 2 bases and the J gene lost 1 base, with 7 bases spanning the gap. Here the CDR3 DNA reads TGTGCCAGCAGCTTATGGGCAGGCACAGATACGCAGTATTTT. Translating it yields CASSLWAGTDTQYF.

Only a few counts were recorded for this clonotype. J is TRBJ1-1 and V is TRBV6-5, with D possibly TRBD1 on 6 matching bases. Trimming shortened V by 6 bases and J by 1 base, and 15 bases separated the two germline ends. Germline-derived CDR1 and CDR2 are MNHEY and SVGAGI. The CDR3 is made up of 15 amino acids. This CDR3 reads CASSLLLTGNTEAFF. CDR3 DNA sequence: TGTGCCAGCAGCCTACTCCTGACAGGGAACACTGAAGCTTTCTTT.

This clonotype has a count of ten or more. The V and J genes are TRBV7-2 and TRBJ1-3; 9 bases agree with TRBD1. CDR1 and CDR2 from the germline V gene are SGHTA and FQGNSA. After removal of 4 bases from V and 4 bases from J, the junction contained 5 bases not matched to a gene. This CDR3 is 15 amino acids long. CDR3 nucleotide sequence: TGTGCCAGCAGCTCCTACAGGGGGCTGGGAAACACCATATATTTT. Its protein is CASSSYRGLGNTIYF. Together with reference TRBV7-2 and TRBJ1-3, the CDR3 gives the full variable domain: GAGVSQSPSNKVTEKGKDVELRCDPISGHTALYWYRQSLGQGLEFLIYFQGNSAPDKSGLPSDRFSAERTGGSVSTLTIQRTQQEDSAVYLCASSSYRGLGNTIYFGEGSWLTVV.

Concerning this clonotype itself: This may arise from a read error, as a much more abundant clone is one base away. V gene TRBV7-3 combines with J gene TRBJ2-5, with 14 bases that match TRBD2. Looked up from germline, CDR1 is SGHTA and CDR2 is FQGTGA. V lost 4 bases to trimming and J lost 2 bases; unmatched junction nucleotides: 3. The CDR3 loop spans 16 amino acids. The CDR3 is CASSSGTSGGQETQYF. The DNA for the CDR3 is TGTGCCAGCAGCTCCGGGACTAGCGGGGGACAAGAGACCCAGTACTTC.

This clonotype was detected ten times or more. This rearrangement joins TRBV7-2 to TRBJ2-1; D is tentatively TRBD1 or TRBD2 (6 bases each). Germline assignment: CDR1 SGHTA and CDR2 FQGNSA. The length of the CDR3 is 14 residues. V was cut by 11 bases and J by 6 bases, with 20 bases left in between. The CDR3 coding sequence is TGTGCCGGGGGGAACAGGGCCCTTCGCAATGAGCAGTTCTTC. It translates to CAGGNRALRNEQFF.

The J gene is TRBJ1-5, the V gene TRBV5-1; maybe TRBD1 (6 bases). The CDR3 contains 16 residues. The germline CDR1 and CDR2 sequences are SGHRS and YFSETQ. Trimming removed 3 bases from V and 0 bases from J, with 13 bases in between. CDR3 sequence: CASSWGPAHSNQPQHF. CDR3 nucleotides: TGCGCCAGCAGCTGGGGGCCAGCCCATAGCAATCAGCCCCAGCATTTT. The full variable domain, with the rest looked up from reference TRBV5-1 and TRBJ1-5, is KAGVTQTPRYLIKTRGQQVTLSCSPISGHRSVSWYQQTPGQGLQFLFEYFSETQRNKGNFPGRFSGRQFSNSRSEMNVSTLELGDSALYLCASSWGPAHSNQPQHFGDGTRLSIL.

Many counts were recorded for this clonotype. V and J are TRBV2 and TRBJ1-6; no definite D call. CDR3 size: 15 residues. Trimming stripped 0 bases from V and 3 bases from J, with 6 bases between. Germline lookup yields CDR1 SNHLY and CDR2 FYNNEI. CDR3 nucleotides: TGTGCCAGCAGTGAAGCGCGAAACTATAATTCACCCCTCCACTTT. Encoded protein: CASSEARNYNSPLHF.

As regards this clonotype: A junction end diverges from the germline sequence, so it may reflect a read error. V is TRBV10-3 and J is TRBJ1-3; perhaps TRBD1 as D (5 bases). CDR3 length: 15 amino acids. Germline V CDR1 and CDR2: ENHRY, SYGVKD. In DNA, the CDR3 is TGTGCCATAAGTGCGGGGGTCGACTCTGGAAACACCAAATATTTT. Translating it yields CAISAGVDSGNTKYF.

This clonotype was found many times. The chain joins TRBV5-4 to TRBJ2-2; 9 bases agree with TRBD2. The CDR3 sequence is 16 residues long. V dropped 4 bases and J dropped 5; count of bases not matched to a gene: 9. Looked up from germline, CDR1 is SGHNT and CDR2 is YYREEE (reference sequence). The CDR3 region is CASSPRGGAGTGELFF. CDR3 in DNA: TGTGCCAGCAGCCCCCGCGGGGGGGCGGGGACCGGGGAGCTGTTTTTT.

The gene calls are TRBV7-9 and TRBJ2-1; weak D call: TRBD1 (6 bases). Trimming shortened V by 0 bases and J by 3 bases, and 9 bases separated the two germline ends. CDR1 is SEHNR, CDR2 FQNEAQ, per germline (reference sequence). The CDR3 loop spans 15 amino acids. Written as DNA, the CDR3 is TGTGCCAGCAGCTTAGCACAGGGATTCTACAATGAGCAGTTCTTC. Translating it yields CASSLAQGFYNEQFF.